The clone carrying this T cell receptor beta chain was seen a handful of times. The antigen is unknown. These data are taken from a study of cytomegalovirus exposure and HLA in healthy donors. The PCR employed 60 Vbeta primers together with 13 Jbeta primers. The repertoire was sequenced with immunoSEQ multiplex PCR; TCRdb's copy has only in-frame clones and lacks some. The repertoire holds some 78,000 clones, with approximately 80% as singletons. Study-wide findings and caveats: According to a later analysis, donors in an Asian-associated ancestry cluster reportedly had fewer N-insertions than the roughly 660-donor mean. 150 or so TCR beta chains were listed as cytomegalovirus-associated.

Sequencing was carried out using PBMCs. This sequence was found in a man aged 45-65 years in good health and CMV-seropositive.

For the CDR3, the DNA is TGTGCCAGCAGTTGGACTGGCGGGAACGAAAACATTCAGTACTTC. It specifies CASSWTGGNENIQYF. The chain recombines TRBV27 with TRBJ2-4; D may be TRBD2 (6 bases). Germline CDR1 is MNHEY and CDR2 is SMNVEV (reference sequence). V gave up 4 bases and J gave up 5 bases, with 15 bases separating them. The CDR3 covers 15 residues.